A single sample gave rise to the 5 T cell receptor beta chains below, sequenced in a study of metastatic and nonmetastatic thyroid tumors. There were no patients who had received any treatment before thyroid surgery. TCRdb re-called the PCR reads through MiXCR. The data show 90,000 or so clones, with 8% to 9.5% seen just once and under 9% held by the top ten. Sequenced material: blood. Receptors were obtained from a female donor with papillary thyroid cancer or a benign thyroid nodule (not recorded which). Some clones in this sample may be carry-over from other donors' samples.

This clone appeared many times. The chain links TRBV6-5 to TRBJ2-2; 10 bases line up with TRBD2. This CDR3 is built from 15 residues. Losses at the gene ends were 4 bases for V and 4 bases for J; bases not matched to a gene: 3. CDR1 is MNHEY and CDR2 is SVGAGI in the germline V gene. The CDR3 DNA is TGTGCCAGCAGTTTACTAGCGGGGAGCACCGGGGAGCTGTTTTTT. It is translated as CASSLLAGSTGELFF.

This clone was counted ten times or more. This specimen includes other DNA sequences encoding the same CDR3. The rearrangement links TRBV24-1 to TRBJ2-1; D not certain. CDR1 and CDR2 (germline): KGHDR, SFDVKD. The CDR3 is 13 amino acids. Trimming took 3 bases from V and 10 from J, leaving 12 bases between them. CDR3 amino acids: CATSDPPVEEQFF. CDR3 nucleotide sequence: TGTGCCACCAGTGATCCCCCAGTGGAAGAGCAGTTCTTC.

In its sample, this clone was seen many times. The gene calls are TRBV2 and TRBJ2-7; D perhaps matches TRBD2 (5 bases). The germline V gene has CDR1 SNHLY and CDR2 FYNNEI. V was trimmed by 3 bases and J by 0 bases, leaving 12 bases between them. The CDR3 consists of 15 residues. The CDR3 nucleotides are TGTGCCAGCAGTGAGACTACTGGAAGCTCCTACGAGCAGTACTTC. The encoded protein is CASSETTGSSYEQYF.

For this clone: This sequence may be a read error, since a much larger clone differs from it by one base. The gene calls are TRBV10-3 and TRBJ1-2; 7 nucleotides agree with TRBD1. Germline-derived CDR1 and CDR2 are ENHRY and SYGVKD. V lost 7 bases to trimming and J lost 6 bases; unmatched junction nucleotides: 8. The CDR3 length is 13 residues. The CDR3 DNA sequence: TGTGCCATCAATTGGGGACAGTGGGATGGCTACACCTTC. This sequence encodes CAINWGQWDGYTF.

This clone has only a few counts. This may stem from a read error, because a much larger clone lies one nucleotide away. The J gene is TRBJ2-3, the V gene TRBV27; D perhaps matches TRBD1 (6 bases). Looked up from germline, CDR1 is MNHEY and CDR2 is SMNVEV (reference sequence). The length of the CDR3 is 17 residues. V lost 5 bases and J lost 2, with 20 bases in between. The CDR3 DNA is TGTGCCAGCAGTGCGCGGATACAGACAGGACCCACAGATACGCAGTATTTT. Encoded protein: CASSARIQTGPTDTQYF.